The sequence of this T cell receptor (beta chain) was determined in a study of Ad26.COV2.S vaccination and SARS-CoV-2 variants. Noted treatment: over 15 received Ad26.COV2.S at low or high dose, single or two shots; roughly five received placebo; per-sample allocation not given. On day 63 after the first injection, vaccine and placebo recipients gave samples. Sequencing was performed with immunoSEQ multiplex PCR; in TCRdb, only in-frame clones are kept and a portion is missing. This table has around 450,000 clones, 89% appearing once. Germline V lookup: CDR1 SEHNR, CDR2 FQNEAQ (reference sequence). Trimming stripped 4 bases from V and 4 bases from J, with 11 bases between. This CDR3 comprises 14 residues.

The chain couples TRBV7-9 to TRBJ2-1; maybe TRBD2 (6 bases). The clonotype was recovered from a person between 18 and 65 years old who received the Ad26.COV2.S COVID-19 vaccine or a placebo. The sequencing used peripheral blood, collected in a trial of Ad26.COV2.S vaccine versus placebo. The CDR3 sequence is CASSSNSGYNEQFF. The CDR3 region has the DNA TGTGCCAGCAGCTCCAACAGCGGGTACAATGAGCAGTTCTTC.